Listed below are T cell receptor gamma chains from one sample, sequenced in a study of gamma-delta T cells after stem cell transplantation. TCRdb redid the clone calls on the RT-PCR reads with CATT. Counted here are fewer than 300 gamma-chain clones, about 13% occurring once; the ten biggest clones make up roughly three fifths. The sample was gamma-delta T cells. Every receptor here comes from a human donor. It is not recorded whose cells these are; they may come from a transplant donor. Each CDR3 is given with its conserved first and last residue. Clone size, where shown, is once, few, many, or a class for clones that have expanded.

>TRGJP|TRGV9|medium-sized
CALWEEEELGKKIKVF
TGTGCCTTGTGGGAGGAAGAAGAGTTGGGCAAAAAAATCAAGGTATTT
>TRGJP|TRGV9|few
CALWEVKLGKKIKVF
TGTGCCTTGTGGGAGGTGAAGTTGGGCAAAAAAATCAAGGTATTT
>TRGJP|TRGV9|medium-sized
CALWETQGELGKKIKVF
TGTGCCTTGTGGGAGACCCAGGGGGAGTTGGGCAAAAAAATCAAGGTATTT
>TRGJP|TRGV9|NA
CALWEEQELGKKIKVF
TGTGCCTTGTGGGAGGAACAAGAGTTGGGCAAAAAAATCAAGGTATTT
>TRGJP|TRGV9|few
CALWDSELGKKIKVF
TGTGCCTTGTGGGATTCAGAGTTGGGCAAAAAAATCAAGGTATTT
>TRGJ1/TRGJ2|TRGV5|hyperexpanded
CATWDRPGPYYYKKLF
TGTGCCACCTGGGACAGGCCTGGCCCCTATTATTATAAGAAACTCTTT
>TRGJ1/TRGJ2|TRGV8|NA
CATWDISSYYKKLF
TGTGCCACCTGGGATATAAGCTCTTATTATAAGAAACTCTTT
>TRGJP|TRGV9|large
CALWERQELGKKIKVF
TGTGCCTTGTGGGAGCGGCAAGAGTTGGGCAAAAAAATCAAGGTATTT
>TRGJP1|TRGV2|NA
CATWNGHRWFKIF
TGTGCCACCTGGAACGGCCATCGTTGGTTCAAGATATTT
>TRGJ1/TRGJ2|TRGV3|hyperexpanded
CATWDRVNFSKLF
TGTGCCACCTGGGACCGAGTTAATTTTTCGAAACTCTTT
>TRGJ1/TRGJ2|TRGV4|hyperexpanded
CATWDGDYYKKLF
TGTGCCACCTGGGATGGGGATTATTATAAGAAACTCTTT
>TRGJP|TRGV9|large
CALWETQELGKKIKVF
TGTGCCTTGTGGGAGACTCAAGAGTTGGGCAAAAAAATCAAGGTATTT
>TRGJ1/TRGJ2|TRGV9|NA
CALWTSKISSKKLF
TGTGCCTTGTGGACGTCGAAAATATCATCTAAGAAACTCTTT
>TRGJ1/TRGJ2|TRGV4|few
CATWDGPGNYYKKLF
TGTGCCACCTGGGATGGGCCTGGGAATTATTACAAGAAACTCTTT
>TRGJP|TRGV9|medium-sized
CASKQELGKKIKVF
TGTGCCTCGAAACAAGAGTTGGGCAAAAAAATCAAGGTATTT
>TRGJP|TRGV9|NA
CALWEIQELGKKIKVF
TGTGCCTTGTGGGAGATACAAGAGTTGGGCAAAAAAATCAAGGTATTT
>TRGJ1/TRGJ2|TRGV9|large
CALWEPIYYKKLF
TGTGCCTTGTGGGAGCCGATTTATTATAAGAAACTCTTT
>TRGJ1/TRGJ2|TRGV4|NA
CATWDTYKKLF
TGTGCCACCTGGGATACTTATAAGAAACTCTTT
>TRGJP|TRGV9|large
CALWEVQELGKKIKVF
TGTGCCTTGTGGGAGGTACAAGAGTTGGGCAAAAAAATCAAGGTATTT
>TRGJ1/TRGJ2|TRGV4|NA
CATWPTSYYKKLF
TGTGCCACCTGGCCCACCTCTTATTATAAGAAACTCTTT
>TRGJ1/TRGJ2|TRGV9|NA
CALWEVPKAKETLWQWNKTF
NA
>TRGJP|TRGV9|large
CALWEGGNSELGKKIKVF
TGTGCCTTGTGGGAGGGGGGCAATTCGGAGTTGGGCAAAAAAATCAAGGTATTT
>TRGJ1/TRGJ2|TRGV9|hyperexpanded
CALWDARGAYKKLF
TGTGCCTTGTGGGACGCCCGTGGGGCTTATAAGAAACTCTTT
>TRGJP|TRGV9|NA
CALWDDVRELGKKIKVF
TGTGCCTTGTGGGATGACGTTCGAGAGTTGGGCAAAAAAATCAAGGTATTT